Below, one T cell receptor (beta chain) is given with its context. Antigen specificity is unknown. This specimen comes from a study of T cell responses to AZD1222 COVID-19 vaccine. As for the study in general: Samples with a second dose at about 4 or about 12 weeks were pooled together.

Whole-study findings and limits: Only a handful of AZD1222 recipients tested seropositive at baseline. Spike regions recognized by vaccine-associated CD4 TCRs spanned the protein, led by 160-218 and 743-854.

The table came from immunoSEQ multiplex PCR; TCRdb's copy has only in-frame clones and leaves some out. The sample lists more than 95,000 clones, 90% occurring once. V lost 2 bases to trimming and J lost 5 bases, with 10 bases between them. CDR3 length: 13 residues. CDR1 and CDR2 (germline): LGHDT, YNNKEL (reference sequence). This clonotype was sampled from an adult in good health. J is TRBJ2-7 and V is TRBV3-1 (or the pseudogene TRBV3-2); tentatively, D is TRBD1 (6 bases). The sequencing here drew on peripheral blood, taken on day 0 of AZD1222 vaccination. The CDR3, as DNA: TGTGCCAGCAGCCAAAAGGGGGTTCACGAGCAGTACTTC. Translated, it gives CASSQKGVHEQYF.